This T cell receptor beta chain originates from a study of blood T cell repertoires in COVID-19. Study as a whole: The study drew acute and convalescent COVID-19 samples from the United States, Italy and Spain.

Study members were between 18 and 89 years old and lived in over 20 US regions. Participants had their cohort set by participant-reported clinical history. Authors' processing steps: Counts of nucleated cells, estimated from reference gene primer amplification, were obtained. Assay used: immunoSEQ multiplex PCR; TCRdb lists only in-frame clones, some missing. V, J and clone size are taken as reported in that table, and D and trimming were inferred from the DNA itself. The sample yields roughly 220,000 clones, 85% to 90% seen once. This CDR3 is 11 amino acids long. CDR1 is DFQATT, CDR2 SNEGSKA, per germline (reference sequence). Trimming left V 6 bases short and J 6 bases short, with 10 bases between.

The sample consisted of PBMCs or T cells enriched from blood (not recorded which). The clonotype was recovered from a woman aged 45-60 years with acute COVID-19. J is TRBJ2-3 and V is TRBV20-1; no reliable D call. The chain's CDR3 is CSAEAGDTQYF. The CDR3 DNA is TGCAGTGCGGAAGCAGGCGATACGCAGTATTTT.